These 11 T cell receptor beta chains were all obtained from the same sample, sequenced in a study of cytomegalovirus exposure and HLA in healthy donors. The PCR ran on 60 Vbeta and 13 Jbeta primers. Repertoires were generated with immunoSEQ multiplex PCR, while TCRdb's copy carries only in-frame clones and drops some. This table holds some 89,000 clones. The sample comprised PBMCs. The receptors derive from a woman in her twenties or thirties in good health and CMV-seronegative.

The chain links TRBV6-5 to TRBJ1-4; D possibly corresponds to TRBD1 (5 bases). The CDR3 is 15 residues long. With 6 bases removed from V and 8 bases from J, the gap between germline ends came to 19 bases. The germline CDR1 and CDR2 sequences are MNHEY and SVGAGI. The CDR3 spells CASRSHDSGEEKLFF. Written as DNA, the CDR3 is TGTGCCAGCAGATCGCATGACAGCGGGGAGGAAAAACTGTTTTTT.

V gene TRBV19 combines with J gene TRBJ1-5; TRBD1 might be the D (6 bases). The CDR3 has 13 amino acids. Germline values: CDR1 LNHDA, CDR2 SQIVND (reference sequence). With 5 bases removed from V and 3 bases from J, the gap between germline ends came to 8 bases. Here the CDR3 reads CASSYRVNQPQHF. The CDR3 DNA follows: TGTGCCAGTAGTTACAGGGTCAATCAGCCCCAGCATTTT.

The chain combines TRBV27 with TRBJ2-2; D possibly corresponds to TRBD2 (6 bases). V shed 1 base and J shed 1 base, with 7 bases lying between them. This CDR3 comprises 15 residues. Germline V lookup: CDR1 MNHEY, CDR2 SMNVEV (reference sequence). CDR3 loop: CASSLLGGNTGELFF. CDR3 nucleotides: TGTGCCAGCAGTTTATTGGGGGGGAACACCGGGGAGCTGTTTTTT.

V and J are TRBV6-5 and TRBJ2-1, with 8 bases fitting TRBD2. Germline V gives CDR1 MNHEY, CDR2 SVGAGI. J was trimmed by 7 bases and V by 2 bases; bases with no gene match: 4. CDR3 length equals 14 residues. CDR3 DNA: TGTGCCAGCAGTTACCGGCGGGAGGTAAATGAGCAGTTCTTC. Its protein product is CASSYRREVNEQFF.

This chain links TRBV5-6 with TRBJ2-5; 7 bases align to TRBD1. The closer fit of TRBJ2-7 to the DNA end suggests the J call may be wrong. This CDR3 has 15 residues. Germline CDR1 is SGHDT and CDR2 is YYEEEE. CDR3 DNA sequence: TGTGCCAGCAGCGCGACAGGGAATCCCCCCTACGAGCAGTACTTC. Translating gives CASSATGNPPYEQYF.

This chain uses TRBV19 with TRBJ2-7; TRBD1 is a possible D gene (6 bases). V was cut by 5 bases and J by 5 bases, with 10 bases left in between. CDR1 and CDR2 (germline): LNHDA, SQIVND (reference sequence). This CDR3 is 12 amino acids long. The CDR3 region has the DNA TGTGCCAGTAGTCAATCAGGGGACGAGCAGTACTTC. Translated, it gives CASSQSGDEQYF.

The chain joins TRBV4-1 to TRBJ2-2; 13 nucleotides align to TRBD2. In germline, CDR1 is MGHRA, CDR2 YSYEKL. This CDR3 spans 17 amino acids. The V gene end was trimmed by 0 bases and the J gene end by 5 bases; junction bases not matched to a gene: 3. The chain's CDR3 is CASSQDLTSGRTGELFF. CDR3 nucleotide sequence: TGCGCCAGCAGCCAAGATCTGACTAGCGGGAGGACCGGGGAGCTGTTTTTT.

The V and J genes are TRBV27 and TRBJ2-6; D call uncertain. The CDR3 contains 16 residues. Per germline, CDR1 MNHEY and CDR2 SMNVEV (reference sequence). The ends were cut back, 7 bases at V and 2 bases at J, with 15 bases in the middle. The CDR3 DNA reads TGTGCCAGCACCTACCATTTCGAGACTGGGGCCAACGTCCTGACTTTC. Encoded protein: CASTYHFETGANVLTF. Looking up the rest from reference TRBV27 and TRBJ2-6 gives the full variable domain: EAQVTQNPRYLITVTGKKLTVTCSQNMNHEYMSWYRQDPGLGLRQIYYSMNVEVTDKGDVPEGYKVSRKEKRNFPLILESPSPNQTSLYFCASTYHFETGANVLTFGAGSRLTVL.

The genes are TRBV5-8 and TRBJ1-5; 7 positions match TRBD1. Losses at the gene ends were 1 base for V and 5 bases for J; bases not matched to a gene: 12. The CDR3 length is 17 residues. CDR1 and CDR2 from the germline V gene are SGHTS and YDEGEE. CDR3 sequence reads: CASSLLFGQEADQPQHF. In DNA, the CDR3 is TGTGCCAGCAGCTTGTTGTTCGGACAGGAGGCAGATCAGCCCCAGCATTTT.

V gene TRBV19 combines with J gene TRBJ2-7; the D gene is possibly TRBD1 (7 bases). V shed 8 bases and J shed 4 bases, with 12 bases lying between them. CDR3 length: 12 amino acids. Per the germline V gene, CDR1 is LNHDA and CDR2 is SQIVND (reference sequence). CDR3 coding DNA: TGTGCCAGTGGGGGGACAGAATACGAGCAGTACTTC. Its translation is CASGGTEYEQYF.

The chain couples TRBV27 to TRBJ1-2, with D possibly matching TRBD1 (5 bases). Trimming stripped 2 bases from V and 4 bases from J, with 23 bases between. Germline V gene sequence: CDR1 MNHEY, CDR2 SMNVEV (reference sequence). The CDR3 is 18 amino acids. The CDR3: CASSLREVGPGPRYGYTF. Here the CDR3 DNA reads TGTGCCAGCAGTTTAAGAGAGGTCGGTCCAGGGCCCCGCTATGGCTACACCTTC.